Listed below are T cell receptor beta chains from one sample, sequenced in a study of shared clonotypes between healthy human individuals. TCRdb keeps only in-frame clones here, not all; method: immunoSEQ multiplex PCR. The data show roughly 810,000 clones, 95% to 97% seen once. The specimen sequenced was naive CD8+ T cells sorted from blood. The receptors shown here come from a man younger than 40 in good health. Both conserved end residues are part of each CDR3. A D gene is named only where the DNA matches it firmly.

V	D	J	CDR3
TRBV7-8	-	TRBJ2-7	CASSLRSRLTSGAYEQYF
TRBV9	-	TRBJ2-7	CASSPSRGPAYEQYF
TRBV6-5	-	TRBJ2-3	CASSYTQGDTQYF
TRBV19	TRBD1	TRBJ1-1	CASTLGRGTEAFF
TRBV27	-	TRBJ1-5	CASSFVNQPQHF
TRBV5-1	TRBD1	TRBJ2-3	CASSPTGSTDTQYF
TRBV7-6	TRBD1	TRBJ2-1	CASSYSGTAFAYNEQFF
TRBV2	-	TRBJ1-1	CASGTPGVNTEAFF
TRBV27	TRBD2	TRBJ2-2	CASTRGLAVTGELFF
TRBV10-2	TRBD2	TRBJ2-1	CASIREDFYNEQFF
TRBV9	-	TRBJ1-1	CASSPTARALDTEAFF
TRBV6-5	-	TRBJ2-3	CASSPGPPIFDTQYF
TRBV15	-	TRBJ1-5	CATSREVGPNQPQHF
TRBV6-5	-	TRBJ2-1	CASSYGSEPYNEQFF
TRBV7-5	-	TRBJ2-1	CVRSASTPVSYNEQFF
TRBV10-3	-	TRBJ1-5	CAITDNFNQPQHF
TRBV30	TRBD1	TRBJ1-1	CAWSEGQTNTEAFF
TRBV27	TRBD2	TRBJ2-1	CASSLLKGLAPSQFF
TRBV7-8	-	TRBJ2-5	CASWGQETQYF
TRBV10-2	-	TRBJ2-7	CATQLHSYEQYF
TRBV27	TRBD2	TRBJ2-1	CASAGTSGYNEQFF
TRBV18	TRBD1	TRBJ1-2	CASSQDRDPPSGGYGYTF
TRBV27	TRBD2	TRBJ2-7	CASMMIAGAYEQYF
TRBV28	-	TRBJ2-3	CASSFSRGRDTQYF
TRBV7-6	-	TRBJ1-5	CASSLAAGTVGDQPQHF
TRBV27	-	TRBJ2-7	CASREGWASARYEQYF
TRBV27	-	TRBJ1-2	CASSLSGAGYGYTF
TRBV7-9	TRBD1	TRBJ2-3	CASSLARAGGPDTQYF
TRBV27	-	TRBJ2-7	CASSLLARYEQYF
TRBV27	-	TRBJ1-3	CASSPNRVTGNTIYF
TRBV25-1	-	TRBJ1-2	CASSRDVGGYTF
TRBV27	-	TRBJ2-3	CASSLLGGTDTQYF
TRBV11-2	-	TRBJ2-5	CASSHRAGQETQYF
TRBV7-9	TRBD1	TRBJ2-7	CASSSDRRKGSYEQYF
TRBV15	TRBD1	TRBJ2-7	CATSREVAGQGSYEQYF
TRBV5-5	-	TRBJ2-7	CASSATGSSYEQYF
TRBV27	TRBD1	TRBJ2-6	CASSLTGEISGANVLTF
TRBV7-9	-	TRBJ1-2	CASSLERDIGGYTF
TRBV6-6	TRBD1	TRBJ2-1	CASRPGQGHNEQFF
TRBV9	-	TRBJ2-3	CASSSSGIYTDTQYF
TRBV28	-	TRBJ2-7	CASSLMGGSEQYF
TRBV5-6	-	TRBJ2-6	CASSPPTDSGANVLTF
TRBV2	TRBD1	TRBJ1-4	CAILGQGWLFF
TRBV9	-	TRBJ1-2	CASSSIGGRREYGYTF
TRBV29-1	TRBD1	TRBJ2-7	CSVEKRDREAYEQYF
TRBV5-6	-	TRBJ1-3	CASSLDGYSTTIYF
TRBV7-8	-	TRBJ1-5	CASSFLNQPQHF
TRBV30	TRBD1	TRBJ1-5	CAWATGVYSNQPQHF
TRBV11-2	TRBD2	TRBJ2-1	CASHQTSRYNEQFF
TRBV7-9	-	TRBJ2-1	CASSPGPPGYNEQFF